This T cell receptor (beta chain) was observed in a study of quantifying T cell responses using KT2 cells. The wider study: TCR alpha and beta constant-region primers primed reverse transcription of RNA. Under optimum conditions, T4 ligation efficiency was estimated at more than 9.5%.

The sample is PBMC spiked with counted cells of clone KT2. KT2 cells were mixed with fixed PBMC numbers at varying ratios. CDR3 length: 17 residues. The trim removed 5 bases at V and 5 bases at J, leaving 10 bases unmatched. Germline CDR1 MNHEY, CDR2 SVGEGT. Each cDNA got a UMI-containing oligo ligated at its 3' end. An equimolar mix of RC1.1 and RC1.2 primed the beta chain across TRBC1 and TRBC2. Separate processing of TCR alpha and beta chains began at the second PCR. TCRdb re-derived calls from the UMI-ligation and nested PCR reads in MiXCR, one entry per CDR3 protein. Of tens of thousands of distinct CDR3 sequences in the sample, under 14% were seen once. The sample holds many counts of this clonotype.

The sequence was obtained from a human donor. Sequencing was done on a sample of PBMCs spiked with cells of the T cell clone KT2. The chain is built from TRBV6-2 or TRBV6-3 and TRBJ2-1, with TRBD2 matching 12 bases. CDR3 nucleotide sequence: TGTGCCAGCAGTCCTCATCCGACTAGCGGGAGCCACAATGAGCAGTTCTTC. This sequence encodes CASSPHPTSGSHNEQFF.